Here is one TCR beta chain with its context. What it binds is unknown. This entry comes from a study of graft-versus-host responses after intestinal transplantation. Looking at the study overall: Multivisceral, liver-intestinal, or isolated intestinal transplants were received by the recipients. All recipients were given anti-thymocyte globulin induction, and tacrolimus and steroids were then administered for approximately 3 years.

Here immunoSEQ multiplex PCR was the method, and the copy in TCRdb shows in-frame clones only, minus some. The sample includes about 94,000 clones, 91% seen only once; the top ten take around 0.53%. V gave up 3 bases and J gave up 6 bases, with 9 bases separating them. The CDR3 is made up of 12 amino acids. Germline V lookup: CDR1 SEHNR, CDR2 FQNEAQ (reference sequence). Study-level findings and limits: Peak levels of circulating GvH clones tracked with early post-transplant HvG declines.

J is TRBJ2-7 and V is TRBV7-9, with D maybe TRBD2 (5 bases). The receptor comes from a human donor who received an intestinal transplant. The specimen was unstimulated CD8+ T cells sorted from spleen or lymph node cells, collected before intestinal transplant. The CDR3 bases are TGTGCCAGCAGCTTCTCGGGGTCCGAGCAGTACTTC. Translated: CASSFSGSEQYF.